The clone carrying this TCR beta chain is a singleton in its sample. These data are taken from a study of shared clonotypes between healthy human individuals. The data were produced by immunoSEQ multiplex PCR, yet TCRdb's version contains in-frame clones alone and is incomplete. Seen here are about 980,000 clones, approximately 80% observed once, and the top ten hold nearly 1.5%. The CDR3 is 15 amino acids. The germline CDR1 and CDR2 sequences are SGDLS and YYNGEE. Trimming pared 4 bases from V and 5 bases from J, leaving 17 bases between. This receptor was taken from a man in his late teens or twenties in good health. Material for sequencing was memory CD4+ T cells sorted from blood. Regarding subset: CD45RA-negative fraction. The V call is TRBV9, the J call TRBJ2-3, with D perhaps given as TRBD1 or TRBD2 (6 bases each). This chain's CDR3 is CASSLTGAVGDTQYF. The CDR3 DNA reads TGTGCCAGCAGCCTTACGGGGGCGGTTGGAGATACGCAGTATTTT.